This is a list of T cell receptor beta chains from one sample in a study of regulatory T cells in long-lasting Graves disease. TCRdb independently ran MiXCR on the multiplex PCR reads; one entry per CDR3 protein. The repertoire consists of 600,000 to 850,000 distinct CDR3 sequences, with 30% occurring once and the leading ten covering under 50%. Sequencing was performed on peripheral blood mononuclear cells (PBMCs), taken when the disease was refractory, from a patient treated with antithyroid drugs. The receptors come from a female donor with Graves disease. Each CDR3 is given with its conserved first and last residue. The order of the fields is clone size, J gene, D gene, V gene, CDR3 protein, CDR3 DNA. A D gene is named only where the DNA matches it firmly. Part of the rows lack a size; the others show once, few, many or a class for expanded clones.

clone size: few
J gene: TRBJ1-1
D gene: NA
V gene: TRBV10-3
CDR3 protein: CAISGRQALNTEAFF
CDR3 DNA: TGTGCCATCAGTGGTCGACAGGCCCTGAACACTGAAGCTTTCTTT

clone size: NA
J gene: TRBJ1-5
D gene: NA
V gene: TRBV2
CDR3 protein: CASGGNNQPQHF
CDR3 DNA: TGTGCCAGCGGCGGTAACAATCAGCCCCAGCATTTT

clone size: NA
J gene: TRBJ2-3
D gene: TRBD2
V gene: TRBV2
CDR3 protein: CASSDPGLALTDTQYF
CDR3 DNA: TGTGCCAGCAGTGACCCCGGACTAGCCCTCACAGATACGCAGTATTTT

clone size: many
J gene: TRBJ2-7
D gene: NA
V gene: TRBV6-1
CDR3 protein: CASSEPGYEQYF
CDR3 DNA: TGTGCCAGCAGTGAACCCGGCTACGAGCAGTACTTC

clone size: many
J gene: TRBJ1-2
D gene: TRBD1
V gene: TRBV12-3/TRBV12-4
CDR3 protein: CASSLETTGDAYGYTF
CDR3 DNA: TGTGCCAGCAGTTTGGAAACAACAGGGGACGCCTATGGCTACACCTTC

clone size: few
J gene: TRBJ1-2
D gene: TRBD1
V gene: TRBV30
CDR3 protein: CAWCRRWDRGLYGYTF
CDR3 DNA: TGTGCCTGGTGCCGCCGCTGGGACAGGGGTCTCTATGGCTACACCTTC

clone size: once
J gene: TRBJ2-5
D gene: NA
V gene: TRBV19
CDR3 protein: CASSMDKGETQYF
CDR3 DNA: TGTGCCAGTAGTATGGACAAGGGGGAGACCCAGTACTTC

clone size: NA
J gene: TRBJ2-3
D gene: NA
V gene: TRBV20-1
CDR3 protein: CSVRPTQTDTQYF
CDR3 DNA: TGCAGTGTCAGGCCCACCCAGACAGATACGCAGTATTTT

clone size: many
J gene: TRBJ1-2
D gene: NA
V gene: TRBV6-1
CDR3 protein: CASFTIFDGYTF
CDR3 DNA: TGTGCCAGCTTTACAATTTTCGATGGCTACACCTTC

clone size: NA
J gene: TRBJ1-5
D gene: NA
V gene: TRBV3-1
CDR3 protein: CASSSGTLLHQPQHF
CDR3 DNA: TGTGCCAGCAGCTCTGGGACCCTACTACATCAGCCCCAGCATTTT

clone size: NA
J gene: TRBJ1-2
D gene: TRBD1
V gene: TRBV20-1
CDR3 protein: CSASGTANYGYTF
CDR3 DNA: TGCAGTGCTAGCGGGACAGCTAACTATGGCTACACCTTC

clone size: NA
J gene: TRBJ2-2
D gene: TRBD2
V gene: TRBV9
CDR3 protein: CASSDRTSGSGELFF
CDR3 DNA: TGTGCCAGCAGCGATAGGACTAGCGGGAGCGGGGAGCTGTTTTTT

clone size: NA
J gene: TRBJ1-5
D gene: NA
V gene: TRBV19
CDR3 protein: CASMGGSNQPQHF
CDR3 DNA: TGTGCCAGTATGGGGGGTAGCAATCAGCCCCAGCATTTT

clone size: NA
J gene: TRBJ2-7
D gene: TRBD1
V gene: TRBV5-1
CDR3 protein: CASSPGQQLSYEQYF
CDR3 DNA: TGCGCCAGCAGCCCGGGACAGCAACTTTCCTACGAGCAGTACTTC

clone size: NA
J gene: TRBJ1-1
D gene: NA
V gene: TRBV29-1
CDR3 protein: CSVLWDTSNTEAFF
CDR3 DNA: TGCAGCGTTTTATGGGACACTTCGAACACTGAAGCTTTCTTT

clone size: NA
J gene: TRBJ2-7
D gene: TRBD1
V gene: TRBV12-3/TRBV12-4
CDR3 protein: CASMASGQGPDQPPSYEQYF
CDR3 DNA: TGTGCCAGCATGGCTTCGGGACAGGGGCCCGACCAGCCTCCAAGCTACGAGCAGTACTTC

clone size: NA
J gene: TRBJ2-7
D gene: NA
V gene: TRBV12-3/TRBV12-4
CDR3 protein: CASSFRQPPVYEQYF
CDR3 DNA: TGTGCCAGCAGCTTCAGACAGCCCCCTGTCTACGAGCAGTACTTC

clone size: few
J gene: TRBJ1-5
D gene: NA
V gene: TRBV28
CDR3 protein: CASSTKGAGTNQPQHF
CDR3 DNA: TGTGCCAGCAGTACCAAAGGGGCAGGGACCAATCAGCCCCAGCATTTT

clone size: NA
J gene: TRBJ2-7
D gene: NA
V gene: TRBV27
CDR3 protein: CASSLTARPRGYEQYF
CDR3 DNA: TGTGCCAGCAGTTTAACGGCTAGACCGAGAGGTTACGAGCAGTACTTC